The source of this T cell receptor beta chain is a study of cytotoxic CD8 clonotypes in ibrutinib-treated CLL. Data came from immunoSEQ multiplex PCR; TCRdb stores just in-frame clones and leaves some out. The sample shows around 330,000 clones, 67% of them seen only once. Germline loops: CDR1 SGDLS, CDR2 YYNGEE. This CDR3 is built from 14 residues. The V gene lost 3 bases and the J gene lost 5 bases, with 14 bases spanning the gap. The chain recombines TRBV9 with TRBJ2-5; D is undetermined. This sequence originates from a human donor with chronic lymphocytic leukemia. The material sequenced was PBMCs, taken after 36 months of ibrutinib treatment. The CDR3 is CASSAHTRQETQYF. CDR3 DNA sequence: TGTGCCAGCAGCGCCCATACGCGGCAGGAGACCCAGTACTTC.